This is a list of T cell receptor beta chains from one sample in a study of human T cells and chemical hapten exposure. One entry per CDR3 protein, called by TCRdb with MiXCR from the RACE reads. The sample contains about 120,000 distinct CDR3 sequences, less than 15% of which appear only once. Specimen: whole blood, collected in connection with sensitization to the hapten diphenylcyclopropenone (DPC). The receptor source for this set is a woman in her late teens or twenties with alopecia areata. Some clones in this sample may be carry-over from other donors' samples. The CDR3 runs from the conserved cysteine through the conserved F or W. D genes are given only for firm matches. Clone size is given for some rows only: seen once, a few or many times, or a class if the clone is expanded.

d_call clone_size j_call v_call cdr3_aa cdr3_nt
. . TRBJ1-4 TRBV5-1 CASSAKTQGWNEKLFF TGCGCCAGCAGCGCGAAAACCCAGGGGTGGAATGAAAAACTGTTTTTT
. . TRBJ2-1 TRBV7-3 CASSRQFSDEQFF TGTGCCAGCAGCCGACAGTTTAGCGATGAGCAGTTCTTC
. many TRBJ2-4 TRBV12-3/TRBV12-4 CASSVGTGPSF TGTGCCAGCAGTGTCGGGACCGGCCCGAGCTTC
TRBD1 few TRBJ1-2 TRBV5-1 CASSLTTGDWGYTF TGCGCCAGCAGCTTGACAACAGGGGATTGGGGCTACACCTTC
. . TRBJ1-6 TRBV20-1 CSASLGVGSPLHF TGCAGTGCTAGCCTGGGGGTGGGTTCACCCCTCCACTTT
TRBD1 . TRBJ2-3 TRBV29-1 CSVWTGKADTQYF TGCAGCGTCTGGACAGGGAAAGCAGATACGCAGTATTTT
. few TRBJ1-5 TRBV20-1 CSASAGVGNQPQHF TGCAGTGCTAGTGCGGGGGTGGGCAATCAGCCCCAGCATTTT
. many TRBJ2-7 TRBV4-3 CASSHDRLGDEQYF TGCGCCAGCAGCCACGATCGGCTCGGGGACGAGCAGTACTTC
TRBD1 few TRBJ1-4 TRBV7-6 CASSTGQGSGEKLFF TGTGCCAGCAGCACCGGACAGGGTTCAGGGGAAAAACTGTTTTTT
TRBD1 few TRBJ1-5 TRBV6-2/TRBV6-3 CASSHRDRGQQPQHF TGTGCCAGCAGTCACCGGGACAGGGGGCAACAGCCCCAGCATTTT
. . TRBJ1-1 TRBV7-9 CASSFMSASEAFF TGTGCCAGCAGCTTTATGTCCGCATCTGAAGCTTTCTTT
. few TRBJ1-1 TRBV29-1 CSVERQGTEAFF TGCAGCGTTGAAAGGCAAGGCACTGAAGCTTTCTTT
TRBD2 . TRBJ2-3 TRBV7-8 CASSLAASGRDTQYF TGTGCCAGCAGCTTAGCGGCTAGCGGAAGAGATACGCAGTATTTT
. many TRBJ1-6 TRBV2 CASIRGYNSPLHF TGTGCCAGCATTCGAGGGTATAATTCACCCCTCCACTTT